This T cell receptor beta chain was documented in a study of blood T cell repertoires in COVID-19. The germline gives CDR1 KGHSH, CDR2 LQKENI. After removal of 4 bases from V and 0 bases from J, the junction contained 1 base not matched to a gene. The CDR3 has 14 residues. Method: immunoSEQ multiplex PCR; TCRdb's copy keeps in-frame clones and lacks some. The table has approximately 130,000 clones, around 76% seen once. The V call is TRBV18, the J call TRBJ1-1, with TRBD1 identical over 8 bases. This receptor was identified in a human donor in a cohort sampled during active COVID-19. The sample was peripheral blood. The CDR3 loop reads CASSQGQVNTEAFF. The CDR3 DNA reads TGTGCCAGCTCACAGGGACAGGTGAACACTGAAGCTTTCTTT.